This T cell receptor (beta chain) comes out of a study of early T cells in non-severe SARS-CoV-2 infection (dated by TCRdb to about 2021). Concerning the study at large: Because TCR sequencing relied on bulk RNA taken from unsorted whole blood, pairing of alpha and beta chains was not possible.

For CDR1 and CDR2, the germline V gene (reference sequence) lists LGHDT and YNNKEL. V is shortened by 6 bases, J by 8 bases, and the region joining them spans 8 bases. Counted from cysteine to phenylalanine, this CDR3 has 11 amino acids. Of the read, only the CDR3 DNA is kept; its 33 bases are in frame from base 1. What the research found in general, with its limitations: Matching against VDJdb was skewed toward anti-spike CD8 responses, likely underestimated virus-specific expansions, and missed private and CD4 specificities.

The study was a case-control design nested within a healthcare worker cohort in London, UK, with weekly nasopharyngeal swab PCR tests and blood sampling. Between 23 and 31 March 2020, the week of the UK lockdown, healthcare workers were enrolled and then followed up weekly for as long as 16 weeks. This clonotype appeared many times. It has no known antigen specificity. No much larger clone is present one base from it, and per-base qualities are unavailable. The library came from 5' RACE. Sequencing used a NextSeq 500. Unique molecular identifiers were attached to individual cDNA molecules in the TCR library protocol so that sequencing error and PCR bias could be corrected. TCR alpha and beta chains were both sequenced, and the abundances of alpha and beta sequences in each sample were closely correlated with each other. Concerning the study's data processing: V gene, J gene and CDR3 annotation of TCR sequences was performed with Decombinator V4. TCRs were defined as expanded if a significant change between any two time points was detected under a Poisson model with p below 0.0001. TCR abundances were normalised to the total number of TCRs sequenced per sample and were expressed as counts per million. MAIT TCRs were defined by TRAV1-2 paired with TRAJ12, TRAJ20 or TRAJ33, and iNKT TCRs by TRAV10 paired with TRAJ18. VDJdb, accessed 1 November 2021, was searched for CMV, EBV and SARS-CoV-2 annotated TCRs, with TCRs annotated for multiple antigens excluded. The raw public reads went through TCRdb reprocessing: fastp at Q25, MiXCR clone calling, in-frame beta chains kept. Entries are consolidated by CDR3 protein sequence, retaining the most common genes and DNA. The V and J calls, along with clone size, are taken from TCRdb and not from the paper's own processing. This sample is represented by approximately 30,000 distinct CDR3 sequences; 5.6% of them were singletons. The top ten hold over 20% of the sample.

The rearranged segments are TRBV3-1 and TRBJ2-1; no confident D gene assignment can be made. This TCR came from an adult who was a healthcare worker with PCR-confirmed SARS-CoV-2 infection or an uninfected control (not recorded which). The sequencing input was whole blood. The CDR3 reads as follows: CASSLLDEQFF. The DNA sequence is given as TGTGCCAGCAGTCTATTAGATGAGCAGTTCTTC.